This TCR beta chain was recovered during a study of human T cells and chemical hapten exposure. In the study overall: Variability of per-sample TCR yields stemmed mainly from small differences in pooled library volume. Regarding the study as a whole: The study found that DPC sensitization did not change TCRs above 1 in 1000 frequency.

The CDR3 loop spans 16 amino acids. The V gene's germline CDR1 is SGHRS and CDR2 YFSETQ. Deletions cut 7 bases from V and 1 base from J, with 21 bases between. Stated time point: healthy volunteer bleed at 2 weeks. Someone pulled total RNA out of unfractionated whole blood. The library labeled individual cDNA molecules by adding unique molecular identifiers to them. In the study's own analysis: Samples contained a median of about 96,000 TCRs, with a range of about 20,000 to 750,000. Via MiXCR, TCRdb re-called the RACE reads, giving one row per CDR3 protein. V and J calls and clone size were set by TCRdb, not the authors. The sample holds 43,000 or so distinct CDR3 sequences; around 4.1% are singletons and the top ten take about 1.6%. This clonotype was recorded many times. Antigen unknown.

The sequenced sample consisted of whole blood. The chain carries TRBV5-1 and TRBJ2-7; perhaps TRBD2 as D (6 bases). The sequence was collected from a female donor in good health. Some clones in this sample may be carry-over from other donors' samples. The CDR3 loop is CASGDPTPGASYEQYF. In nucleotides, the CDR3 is TGCGCCAGCGGCGATCCGACCCCGGGAGCGTCCTACGAGCAGTACTTC.